The clone carrying this T cell receptor beta chain came up many times. No antigen is known for it. The data belong to a study of T-cell memory formation after mild COVID-19. In the study overall: TCR clusters were mostly confined to one donor each.

Whole-study results and caveats: Clones that contracted from day 15 to 85 were balanced CD4/CD8, while later expanders leaned CD4+. Pre-infection memory carried some responding clones, suggesting that cross-reactive memory joined. Researchers report contracting CD4+ clones mostly in CM and EM, with CD8+ clones in EMRA.

The CDR3 extends over 15 amino acids. Germline V gene lookup returns CDR1 SGHNT and CDR2 YENEEA. The trim removed 4 bases at V and 9 bases at J, leaving 8 bases unmatched. In TCRdb, the 5' RACE reads were re-called with MiXCR into one record per CDR3 protein. The repertoire has 140,000 or so distinct CDR3 sequences, under 7% of them found once; the top ten carry approximately 2%. This TCR came from an adult woman who had mild COVID-19 (a few samples of this study predate the infection). Cell type and time point are not known. The sequenced material came from PBMCs or a T cell subset sorted from them (not recorded which). The J gene is TRBJ2-1, the V gene TRBV11-3; 11 bases agree with TRBD2. The CDR3 DNA reads TGTGCCAGCAGCTATCGGCTAGCGGGAGGACCTGAGCAGTTCTTC. Its protein is CASSYRLAGGPEQFF.